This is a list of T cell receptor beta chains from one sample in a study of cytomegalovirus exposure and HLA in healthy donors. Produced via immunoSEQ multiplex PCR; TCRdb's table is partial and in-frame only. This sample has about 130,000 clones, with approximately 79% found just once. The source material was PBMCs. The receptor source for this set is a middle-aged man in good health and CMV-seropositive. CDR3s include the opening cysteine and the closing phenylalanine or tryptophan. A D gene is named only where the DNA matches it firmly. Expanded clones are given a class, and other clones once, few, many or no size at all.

CASSEGAFSTDTQYF,TGTGCCAGCAGTGAAGGCGCGTTTAGCACAGATACGCAGTATTTT,.,few,TRBV6-1,TRBJ2-3,15
CRRGFGLDYGYTF,TGCAGGCGGGGGTTCGGTCTAGACTATGGCTACACCTTC,.,few,TRBV29-1,TRBJ1-2,13
CASSRTSGRTDTQYF,TGTGCCAGCAGTCGGACTAGCGGGAGAACAGATACGCAGTATTTT,TRBD2,.,TRBV2,TRBJ2-3,15
CASSYDGLAGNEQFF,TGTGCCAGCAGCTATGATGGGCTAGCGGGCAATGAGCAGTTCTTC,TRBD2,.,TRBV7-6,TRBJ2-1,15
CASSSNRNYGYTF,TGTGCCAGTAGTAGTAACAGGAACTATGGCTACACCTTC,.,.,TRBV19,TRBJ1-2,13
CASSQSTGTATEAFF,TGTGCCAGCAGCCAGAGTACAGGGACGGCCACTGAAGCTTTCTTT,.,.,TRBV2,TRBJ1-1,15
CASSLTLSNQPQHF,TGTGCCAGCAGCCTGACACTTAGCAATCAGCCCCAGCATTTT,.,.,TRBV28,TRBJ1-5,14
CASSERGQAGQPQHF,TGTGCCAGCAGTGAAAGGGGACAGGCGGGTCAGCCCCAGCATTTT,TRBD1,few,TRBV2,TRBJ1-5,15
CASSLSTGGNTIYF,TGTGCCAGCAGCCTTTCGACAGGGGGAAACACCATATATTTT,TRBD1,once,TRBV7-8,TRBJ1-3,14
CASSPGPNQDYGYTF,TGTGCCAGCTCACCAGGGCCGAACCAGGACTATGGCTACACCTTC,.,.,TRBV18,TRBJ1-2,15
CASSLTGNYGYTF,TGTGCCAGCAGCTTAACAGGCAACTATGGCTACACCTTC,.,.,TRBV13,TRBJ1-2,13
CSVTTTGGSSYEQYF,TGCAGCGTTACCACCACAGGGGGGAGCTCCTACGAGCAGTACTTC,TRBD1,few,TRBV29-1,TRBJ2-7,15
CASSRSYNEQFF,TGTGCCAGCAGTCGTTCCTACAATGAGCAGTTCTTC,.,.,TRBV7-9,TRBJ2-1,12
CSVGTGTNTGELFF,TGCAGCGTTGGGACAGGGACGAACACCGGGGAGCTGTTTTTT,TRBD1,.,TRBV29-1,TRBJ2-2,14
CARGDPSSYEQYF,TGTGCCAGGGGAGATCCCTCTTCCTACGAGCAGTACTTC,.,.,TRBV2,TRBJ2-7,13
CASRPGTTEETQYF,TGTGCCAGCAGACCCGGGACTACTGAAGAGACCCAGTACTTC,TRBD2,.,TRBV28,TRBJ2-5,14
CASSSGRDPPGSTDTQYF,TGCGCCAGCAGCTCGGGGAGGGACCCCCCCGGTAGCACAGATACGCAGTATTTT,TRBD2,.,TRBV5-1,TRBJ2-3,18
CASSKRGQISYEQYF,TGTGCCAGCAGCAAAAGGGGACAGATCTCCTACGAGCAGTACTTC,.,.,TRBV21-1,TRBJ2-7,15
CASTNRDPDTEAFF,TGTGCCAGTACAAACAGGGATCCTGACACTGAAGCTTTCTTT,.,.,TRBV19,TRBJ1-1,14
CASSFSGTNTGELFF,TGTGCCAGCAGCTTCAGCGGGACGAACACCGGGGAGCTGTTTTTT,TRBD2,.,TRBV14,TRBJ2-2,15
CASSYSGSDETLFF,TGTGCCAGCAGTTACTCGGGTAGCGACGAGACTTTATTCTTC,.,.,TRBV6-6,TRBJ2-1,14
CASSTYTFNGGYTF,TGTGCCAGTAGTACCTACACATTCAACGGGGGCTACACCTTC,.,few,TRBV19,TRBJ1-2,14
CASSPSRTEAFF,TGTGCCAGCAGCCCCTCTAGGACTGAAGCTTTCTTT,.,.,TRBV14,TRBJ1-1,12
CASSWGQGAYEQYF,TGCGCCAGCAGCTGGGGACAGGGGGCCTACGAGCAGTACTTC,TRBD1,.,TRBV5-1,TRBJ2-7,14
CASIPAGASSYEQYF,TGTGCCAGCATCCCAGCGGGAGCAAGCTCCTACGAGCAGTACTTC,TRBD2,once,TRBV28,TRBJ2-7,15
CASRRTGESGTQYF,TGTGCCAGCAGGCGAACAGGGGAGTCGGGGACCCAGTACTTC,TRBD1,.,TRBV6-5,TRBJ2-5,14
CASSIVRDSPEAFF,TGTGCCAGTAGTATAGTCCGGGACAGCCCTGAAGCTTTCTTT,TRBD1,.,TRBV19,TRBJ1-1,14
CASSHNPLRGENTEAFF,TGTGCCAGCAGCCATAACCCTCTCAGGGGCGAGAACACTGAAGCTTTCTTT,.,.,TRBV9,TRBJ1-1,17
CASSPPGGPYEQYF,TGTGCCAGTAGCCCGCCGGGAGGGCCCTACGAGCAGTACTTC,TRBD2,.,TRBV19,TRBJ2-7,14
CASSLQGVQETQYF,TGTGCCAGCAGCTTGCAGGGGGTCCAAGAGACCCAGTACTTC,TRBD1,.,TRBV7-9,TRBJ2-5,14
CASSPGQGNTDTQYF,TGTGCCAGCAGCCCTGGACAGGGAAACACAGATACGCAGTATTTT,TRBD1,.,TRBV9,TRBJ2-3,15
CSSSFSTGTNYGYTF,TGTTCCAGCAGCTTTTCAACAGGGACCAACTATGGCTACACCTTC,.,.,TRBV7-9,TRBJ1-2,15
CASSPRVAGGDTQYF,TGTGCCAGCAGCCCAAGGGTAGCGGGGGGGGATACGCAGTATTTT,TRBD2,once,TRBV2,TRBJ2-3,15
CASSEAQEPGQGNTGELFF,TGTGCCAGCAGTGAAGCGCAAGAGCCGGGACAGGGGAACACCGGGGAGCTGTTTTTT,TRBD1,.,TRBV6-1,TRBJ2-2,19
CASSQAGVDYGYTF,TGCGCCAGCAGCCAAGCAGGGGTGGACTATGGCTACACCTTC,.,.,TRBV4-1,TRBJ1-2,14
CASSRGGDTEAFF,TGTGCCAGCAGTCGGGGGGGGGACACTGAAGCTTTCTTT,.,few,TRBV6-5,TRBJ1-1,13
CASRDTGLAGDDTQYF,TGTGCCAGCAGAGACACGGGACTAGCGGGTGACGATACGCAGTATTTT,TRBD2,.,TRBV6-4,TRBJ2-3,16
CSSSLADRIGFF,TGTTCCAGCAGCTTAGCGGACAGGATAGGGTTCTTC,.,.,TRBV7-9,TRBJ2-1,12
CASSADSYEQYF,TGTGCCAGCAGTGCAGACAGCTACGAGCAGTACTTC,.,.,TRBV25-1,TRBJ2-7,12
CASSLAWDRRPIRYGYTF,TGTGCCAGCAGTTTAGCGTGGGACAGACGTCCCATCCGCTATGGCTACACCTTC,TRBD1,.,TRBV28,TRBJ1-2,18
CASRWDRGVEKLFF,TGTGCCAGCAGGTGGGACAGGGGGGTTGAAAAACTGTTTTTT,TRBD1,.,TRBV6-1,TRBJ1-4,14
CASSLLGFSNQPQHF,TGTGCCAGCAGCTTACTAGGATTTAGCAATCAGCCCCAGCATTTT,.,.,TRBV7-2,TRBJ1-5,15
CASSPRTSAGNTEAFF,TGTGCCAGCTCACCACGTACGTCGGCAGGGAACACTGAAGCTTTCTTT,.,.,TRBV18,TRBJ1-1,16
CASSQGTVERETQYF,TGTGCCAGCAGCCAAGGGACAGTCGAGCGAGAGACCCAGTACTTC,.,once,TRBV4-2,TRBJ2-5,15
CASSLSTLQRGYTF,TGTGCCAGCAGTCTTTCCACTCTACAGCGGGGCTACACCTTC,.,.,TRBV27,TRBJ1-2,14
CASRFGDRRNEKLFF,TGTGCCAGCAGATTCGGGGACAGGAGGAATGAAAAACTGTTTTTT,TRBD1,.,TRBV27,TRBJ1-4,15
CASSLGGAPRTGELFF,TGTGCCAGCAGCTTAGGGGGAGCCCCCCGCACCGGGGAGCTGTTTTTT,.,.,TRBV7-2,TRBJ2-2,16
CASSQDRSYTGELFF,TGCGCCAGCAGCCAAGATCGCAGTTACACCGGGGAGCTGTTTTTT,.,.,TRBV4-1,TRBJ2-2,15
CASSLGQGAYEQYF,TGTGCCAGCAGCTTAGGACAGGGAGCCTACGAGCAGTACTTC,TRBD1,.,TRBV11-3,TRBJ2-7,14
CASSLPGTGGNTEAFF,TGTGCCAGCAGTTTACCCGGGACAGGGGGTAACACTGAAGCTTTCTTT,TRBD1,once,TRBV28,TRBJ1-1,16
CASSGTWGDSPLHF,TGTGCCAGCAGCGGCACATGGGGGGATTCACCCCTCCACTTT,.,.,TRBV9,TRBJ1-6,14
CASSKGLAGNEQFF,TGTGCCAGTAGTAAGGGACTAGCTGGTAATGAGCAGTTCTTC,TRBD2,.,TRBV19,TRBJ2-1,14